The clone carrying this T cell receptor beta chain has more than one count but fewer than ten. Its antigen remains unidentified. Researchers prepared the TCRbeta library using unique molecular identifiers, the study reports. Each CDR3 protein is one row after TCRdb ran MiXCR on the PCR reads. This sample yields fewer than 1 million distinct CDR3 sequences, of which 15% to 20% are seen a single time; just under 5% belongs to the top ten. The sample comes from a study of T-cell reconstitution after alpha-beta-depleted transplantation in children. Broader study findings: T cells produced anew were the main source of T-cell counts and diversity one year after transplant. Several patients had high TCRbeta diversity at day 60; it came from surviving recipient T cells and thymic progenitors. Several hundred expanded graft clones reportedly supplied alpha-beta T cells about two months after transplant.

Specimen: PBMCs, mostly from graft donor cells, collected 360 days after TCRalphabeta/CD19-depleted stem cell transplant. This TCR derives from a male patient between 10 and 17 years old who had a stem cell transplant for acute lymphoblastic leukemia, so the T cells may come from the graft donor.

The CDR3 DNA reads as TGTGCCAGCAGTGAATATGGGGACTTTAGCCCTTCCTACGAGCAGTACTTC. It specifies CASSEYGDFSPSYEQYF. V gene TRBV25-1 combines with J gene TRBJ2-7, with TRBD2 as a possible D gene (6 bases). This CDR3 spans 17 amino acids. V dropped 0 bases and J dropped 1 base, with 16 bases sitting between them. Germline V gene lookup returns CDR1 MGHDK and CDR2 SYGVNS.